What follows describes a single TCR beta chain. Its antigen is unidentified. Sequencing used immunoSEQ multiplex PCR; TCRdb keeps in-frame clones, though not all of them. The sample contains around 610,000 clones, around 96% of which appear only once. The data belong to a study of shared clonotypes between healthy human individuals. The study, taken as a whole, reports: On the whole, naive subsets had larger estimated richness than memory subsets had.

CD8 cells regarded as naive lacked CD45RO, were positively chosen for CCR7, and omitted terminally differentiated effector memory CD45RA+ cells. The healthy adult donors were HIV-negative and reported no recent acute infections or vaccinations. Trimming cost V 3 bases and J 4 bases; bases outside gene matches: 9. Germline V gene lookup returns CDR1 SQVTM and CDR2 ANQGSEA. There are 14 residues in the CDR3. The specimen sequenced was naive CD8+ T cells sorted from blood. The rearrangement uses TRBV29-1 and TRBJ2-7; 7 bases map to TRBD1. The receptor was isolated from a woman aged 30 to 39 in good health. This CDR3 reads CSVDSTGAGYEQYF. Here the CDR3 DNA reads TGCAGCGTTGATTCCACAGGGGCGGGTTACGAGCAGTACTTC.